Listed below are T cell receptor beta chains from one sample, sequenced in a study of blood T cell repertoires in COVID-19. Sequencing used immunoSEQ multiplex PCR; TCRdb keeps in-frame clones, though not all of them. The sample holds some 120,000 clones; about four fifths are singletons and the top ten take over 15%. Sequenced material: peripheral blood. All receptors come from a woman aged 45-59 years with acute or convalescent COVID-19. Each CDR3 is given with its conserved first and last residue. The D gene is left open where the match is weak. The size entry is marked missing in some rows and otherwise reads once, few, many or a size class.

v_gene	d_gene	j_gene	abundance	CDR3aa	CDR3nt
TRBV5-6	NA	TRBJ2-1	NA	CASSLETHSNNEQFF	TGTGCCAGCAGCTTGGAGACACATTCTAACAATGAGCAGTTCTTC
TRBV6-5	TRBD1	TRBJ1-2	NA	CASRPGDSRYGYTF	TGTGCCAGCAGACCAGGGGACAGTCGATATGGCTACACCTTC
TRBV6-5	NA	TRBJ2-7	NA	CASSYSAVGDLGEQYF	TGTGCCAGCAGTTACTCGGCAGTTGGGGACTTGGGAGAGCAGTACTTC
TRBV6-6	TRBD2	TRBJ2-3	NA	CASSINGGADTQYF	TGTGCCAGCAGTATCAACGGGGGGGCAGATACGCAGTATTTT
TRBV19	NA	TRBJ1-5	few	CASSDQKFPSKVQGFNQPQHF	TGTGCCAGTAGTGATCAAAAATTCCCATCAAAGGTTCAGGGGTTCAATCAGCCCCAGCATTTT
TRBV4-1	TRBD2	TRBJ2-1	NA	CASSHTGPTGGNEQFF	TGCGCCAGCAGCCATACCGGGCCAACGGGGGGGAATGAGCAGTTCTTC
TRBV3-1/TRBV3-2	TRBD2	TRBJ2-1	NA	CASSQTSGGASYNEQFF	TGTGCCAGCAGCCAGACTAGCGGGGGAGCGTCCTACAATGAGCAGTTCTTC
TRBV21-1	NA	TRBJ2-7	NA	CASSRGYEQYF	TGTGCCAGCAGTCGGGGCTACGAGCAGTACTTC
TRBV3-1/TRBV3-2	NA	TRBJ1-1	NA	CASSQPGPAGAFF	TGTGCCAGCAGCCAACCTGGACCCGCGGGAGCTTTCTTT
TRBV6-5	TRBD1	TRBJ1-2	NA	CASRQPPTGGGGYTF	TGTGCCAGCAGACAACCCCCGACAGGGGGGGGTGGCTACACCTTC
TRBV25-1	NA	TRBJ1-1	once	CASRALRTEAFF	TGTGCCAGCAGGGCCCTGAGGACTGAAGCTTTCTTT
TRBV11-3	NA	TRBJ2-2	NA	CASSSLGTGNTGELFF	TGTGCCAGCAGCTCCTTAGGAACAGGCAACACCGGGGAGCTGTTTTTT
TRBV3-1/TRBV3-2	NA	TRBJ2-6	NA	CASSQERRSGANVLTF	TGTGCCAGCAGCCAAGAGAGGCGCTCTGGGGCCAACGTCCTGACTTTC
TRBV28	NA	TRBJ2-1	NA	CASSPRARGLGQFF	TGTGCCAGCAGTCCCCGCGCCCGGGGTCTGGGGCAGTTCTTC
TRBV7-8	NA	TRBJ1-2	few	CASSLGLEISAYGYTF	TGTGCCAGCAGCTTAGGTCTGGAGATATCAGCCTATGGCTACACCTTC
TRBV4-1	NA	TRBJ2-7	NA	CASSQDHDEGTYEQYF	TGCGCCAGCAGCCAAGATCACGACGAGGGTACCTACGAGCAGTACTTC
TRBV12-3/TRBV12-4	NA	TRBJ1-2	NA	CASIAGGRGYTF	TGTGCCAGCATCGCCGGGGGACGCGGCTACACCTTC
TRBV3-1/TRBV3-2	NA	TRBJ1-2	NA	CASSQDRGKGNYGYTF	TGTGCCAGCAGCCAAGATAGGGGGAAAGGAAACTATGGCTACACCTTC
TRBV27	TRBD2	TRBJ2-1	NA	CASSLRGRQFF	TGTGCCAGCAGTTTGCGGGGGAGGCAGTTCTTC
TRBV28	NA	TRBJ2-7	few	CASTGVYEQYF	TGTGCCAGCACCGGAGTCTACGAGCAGTACTTC
TRBV6-5	TRBD1	TRBJ2-7	NA	CASSYYGTGGNEQYF	TGTGCCAGCAGTTACTATGGGACAGGGGGCAACGAGCAGTACTTC
TRBV7-9	NA	TRBJ1-2	NA	CASSPEQGWGYTF	TGTGCCAGCAGCCCCGAACAGGGTTGGGGCTACACCTTC
TRBV6-1	NA	TRBJ2-1	NA	CASSEGQTYNEQFF	TGTGCCAGCAGTGAAGGACAGACCTACAATGAGCAGTTCTTC
TRBV12-3/TRBV12-4	NA	TRBJ2-1	NA	CASRTQGYNEQFF	TGTGCCAGCAGGACACAGGGATACAATGAGCAGTTCTTC
TRBV27	NA	TRBJ1-2	NA	CASSFYGGIISYGYTF	TGTGCCAGCAGTTTTTACGGGGGAATAATATCCTATGGCTACACCTTC
TRBV2	TRBD2	TRBJ2-3	NA	CASSATTSGGATDTQYF	TGTGCCAGCAGCGCCACCACTAGCGGGGGGGCCACAGATACGCAGTATTTT
TRBV3-1/TRBV3-2	NA	TRBJ2-7	once	CASSPLAGPPQYF	TGTGCCAGCAGCCCCCTTGCGGGACCCCCTCAGTACTTC
TRBV5-1	TRBD1	TRBJ2-3	NA	CASSLGASGTGYRTQYF	TGCGCCAGCAGCTTGGGGGCCTCCGGGACAGGGTATCGGACGCAGTATTTT
TRBV5-5	NA	TRBJ1-5	once	CASSYTPSDRNQPQHF	TGTGCCAGCAGCTATACCCCAAGTGACAGGAATCAGCCCCAGCATTTT
TRBV30	NA	TRBJ1-1	NA	CAWNRDHTEAFF	TGTGCCTGGAACAGGGACCACACTGAAGCTTTCTTT
TRBV5-1	TRBD2	TRBJ2-3	NA	CASSPLAGPSTDTQYF	TGCGCCAGCAGCCCCTTAGCGGGACCTAGCACAGATACGCAGTATTTT
TRBV7-3	NA	TRBJ1-1	NA	CASSLMGGNTEAFF	TGTGCCAGCAGCTTAATGGGGGGGAACACTGAAGCTTTCTTT
TRBV9	TRBD2	TRBJ2-2	NA	CASSVGGSGGPGTGELFF	TGTGCCAGCAGCGTAGGTGGAAGCGGGGGTCCGGGGACCGGGGAGCTGTTTTTT
TRBV4-2	TRBD1	TRBJ1-4	NA	CASSQDRGQGSEKLFF	TGTGCCAGCAGCCAGGACAGGGGGCAGGGTAGTGAAAAACTGTTTTTT
TRBV5-1	TRBD1	TRBJ1-6	once	CASSPDRGLGSPLHF	TGCGCCAGCAGCCCTGACAGGGGGCTGGGGTCACCCCTCCACTTT
TRBV30	TRBD2	TRBJ2-3	NA	CAWSLAGGSSTDTQYF	TGTGCCTGGAGCCTAGCGGGGGGTTCTAGCACAGATACGCAGTATTTT
TRBV4-1	TRBD2	TRBJ2-3	few	CASSQDPPSGGDTDTQYF	TGCGCCAGCAGCCAAGATCCTCCAAGCGGGGGGGACACAGATACGCAGTATTTT
TRBV3-1/TRBV3-2	TRBD2	TRBJ2-1	NA	CASSQDALAGGDEQFF	TGTGCCAGCAGCCAAGATGCACTAGCGGGGGGCGATGAGCAGTTCTTC
TRBV18	NA	TRBJ1-6	NA	CASSPAGIKNSPLHF	TGTGCCAGCTCACCGGCAGGGATTAAAAATTCACCCCTCCACTTT
TRBV6-6	TRBD1	TRBJ1-1	NA	CASSPDRANTEAFF	TGTGCCAGCAGCCCCGACAGGGCGAACACTGAAGCTTTCTTT